The present TCR beta chain was sequenced within a study of blood T cell repertoires in COVID-19. Overall study: COVID-19 samples, acute and convalescent, were from the United States, Italy and Spain. Nucleic acid was either cDNA or gDNA, and it came from T cells, B-cell-depleted T cells, or PBMCs.

After removal of 7 bases from V and 7 bases from J, the junction contained 14 bases not matched to a gene. This CDR3 contains 16 residues. Per germline, CDR1 MDHEN and CDR2 SYDVKM. Under the authors' procedure: Amplifying reference gene primers gave estimates of nucleated cell counts. Assay: immunoSEQ multiplex PCR; the TCRdb copy retains only in-frame clones and omits some. That table is the source of V, J and clone size, and D and trimming were worked out from the DNA. The sample includes some 150,000 clones, about 87% seen only once; the top ten take 2% to 2.5%. The chain combines TRBV28 with TRBJ1-3; 9 positions agree with TRBD1. The source of this sequence is a man aged 45-60 years with active COVID-19. The sequenced sample consisted of peripheral blood. CDR3 loop: CASTTDRGLIGNTIYF. In nucleotides, the CDR3 is TGTGCCAGCACCACCGACAGGGGGTTGATTGGGAACACCATATATTTT.